This TCR beta chain was captured by sequencing in a study of tumor-infiltrating lymphocytes in primary liver carcinoma. By share, this clonotype counts as medium-sized. Its antigen is as yet unknown. CDR1 is LGHNA, CDR2 YNFKEQ, per germline. This CDR3 has 15 residues. Trimming took off 0 bases at V and 4 bases at J, with 9 bases between the two ends. Extraction of RNA together with DNA used roughly 19-32 mg of unsorted bulk tissue. Treatment-naive at the time, the patients had chronic HBV infection. Overall study findings and caveats: With p = 0.039, the top-250-clone fraction in tumors significantly exceeded that in blood.

Priming with a constant-region primer yielded TCR beta cDNA from roughly 490 ng total RNA. ARM-PCR was slightly modified, and three nested multiplex PCR rounds with it gave rise to the TCR beta libraries. Rounds one and two of PCR, each of 10 cycles, were primed with TRBV1-TRBV30 forward primers and a C-beta reverse primer. TCRdb re-called the multiplex PCR reads through MiXCR, storing one row per CDR3 protein. Among 40,000 or so distinct CDR3 sequences listed, roughly 73% were seen once. This chain joins TRBV4-2 and TRBJ2-2; no reliable D call. The origin of this receptor is a man aged 35-49 years with primary liver carcinoma and hepatitis B virus infection. Sequenced: tumor-adjacent normal liver tissue. For the CDR3, the DNA is TGTGCCAGCAGCCAAGATCTGACATTCACCGGGGAGCTGTTTTTT. It is translated as CASSQDLTFTGELFF.